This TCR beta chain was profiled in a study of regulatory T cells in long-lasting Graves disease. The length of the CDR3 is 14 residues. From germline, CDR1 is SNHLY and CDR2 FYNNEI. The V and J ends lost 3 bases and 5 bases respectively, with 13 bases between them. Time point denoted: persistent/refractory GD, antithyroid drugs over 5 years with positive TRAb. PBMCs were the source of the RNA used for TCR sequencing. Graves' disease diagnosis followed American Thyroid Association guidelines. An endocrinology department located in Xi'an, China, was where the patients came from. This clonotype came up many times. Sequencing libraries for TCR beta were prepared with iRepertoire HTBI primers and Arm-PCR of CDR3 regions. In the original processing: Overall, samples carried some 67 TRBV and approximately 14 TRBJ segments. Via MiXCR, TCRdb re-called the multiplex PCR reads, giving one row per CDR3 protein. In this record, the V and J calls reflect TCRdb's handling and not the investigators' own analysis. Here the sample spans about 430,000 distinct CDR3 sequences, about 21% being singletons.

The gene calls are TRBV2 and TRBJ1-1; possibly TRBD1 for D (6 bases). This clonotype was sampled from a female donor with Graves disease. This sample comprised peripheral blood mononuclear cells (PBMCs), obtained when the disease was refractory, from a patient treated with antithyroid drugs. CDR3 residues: CASSDPQGYTEAFF. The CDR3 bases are TGTGCCAGCAGTGATCCCCAGGGGTATACTGAAGCTTTCTTT.